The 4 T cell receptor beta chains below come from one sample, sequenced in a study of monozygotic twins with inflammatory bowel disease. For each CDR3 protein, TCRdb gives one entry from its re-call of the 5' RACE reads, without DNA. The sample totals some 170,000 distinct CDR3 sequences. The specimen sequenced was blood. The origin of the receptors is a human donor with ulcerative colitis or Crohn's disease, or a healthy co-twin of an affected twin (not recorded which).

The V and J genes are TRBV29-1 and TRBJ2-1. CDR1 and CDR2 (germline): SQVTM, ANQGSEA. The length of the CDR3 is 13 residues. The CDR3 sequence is CSVEAGSYNEQFF.

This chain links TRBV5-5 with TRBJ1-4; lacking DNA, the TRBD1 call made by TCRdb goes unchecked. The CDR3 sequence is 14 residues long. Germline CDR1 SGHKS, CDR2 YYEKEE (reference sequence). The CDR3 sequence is CASSYGGQIEKLFF.

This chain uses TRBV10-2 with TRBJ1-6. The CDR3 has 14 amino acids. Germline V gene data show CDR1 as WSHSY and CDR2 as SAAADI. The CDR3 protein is CASSELLGASPLHF.

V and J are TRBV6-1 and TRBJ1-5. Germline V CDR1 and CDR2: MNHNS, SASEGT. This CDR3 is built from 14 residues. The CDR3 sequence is CASSVQISDQPQHF.